This is a list of T cell receptor beta chains from one sample in a study of glioma-infiltrating T cells after dendritic cell vaccination. The table came from immunoSEQ multiplex PCR; TCRdb's copy has only in-frame clones and leaves some out. In the table there are almost 90,000 clones, roughly 80% of which are singletons. The material was blood, obtained after dendritic cell vaccination. All receptors come from a human donor with glioblastoma. The CDR3 runs from the conserved cysteine through the conserved F or W. The D gene is left open where the match is weak. Clone size is not always given. Where it is, it says once, few, many or a class for expanded clones.

D: TRBD2
size: -
J: TRBJ2-7
V: TRBV2
CDR3: CASRETGTTPRLDF
DNA: TGTGCCAGCAGGGAAACCGGGACTACCCCTCGCTTAGACTTC

D: TRBD1
size: -
J: TRBJ2-1
V: TRBV6-6
CDR3: CASRGQGASVNEQFF
DNA: TGTGCCAGCAGGGGACAGGGGGCGTCGGTCAATGAGCAGTTCTTC

D: -
size: few
J: TRBJ1-5
V: TRBV27
CDR3: CASSLNFRDQPQHF
DNA: TGTGCCAGCAGTTTAAATTTCAGGGATCAGCCCCAGCATTTT

D: TRBD2
size: -
J: TRBJ2-7
V: TRBV7-8
CDR3: CASSLGLLAGYEQYF
DNA: TGTGCCAGCAGCTTAGGCCTTCTAGCGGGGTACGAGCAGTACTTC

D: -
size: -
J: TRBJ1-2
V: TRBV30
CDR3: CAWKDFRAFYGYTF
DNA: TGTGCCTGGAAGGACTTCCGTGCCTTCTATGGCTACACCTTC

D: -
size: -
J: TRBJ2-7
V: TRBV13
CDR3: CASSLGQSSYEQYF
DNA: TGTGCCAGCAGCCTAGGACAGTCTTCCTACGAGCAGTACTTC

D: TRBD1
size: -
J: TRBJ1-4
V: TRBV5-6
CDR3: CASSLGRRGNEKLFF
DNA: TGTGCCAGCAGCTTGGGCCGCAGGGGGAATGAAAAACTGTTTTTT

D: TRBD1
size: -
J: TRBJ2-3
V: TRBV4-1
CDR3: CASSRDRDRGRQDTQYF
DNA: TGCGCCAGCAGCCGAGACCGGGACAGGGGGCGTCAGGATACGCAGTATTTT

D: -
size: -
J: TRBJ1-1
V: TRBV4-3
CDR3: CASSQDEGLMGSTEAFF
DNA: TGCGCCAGCAGCCAAGATGAGGGTTTGATGGGAAGCACTGAAGCTTTCTTT

D: TRBD1
size: few
J: TRBJ1-4
V: TRBV7-2
CDR3: CASSLAPGQGEKLFF
DNA: TGTGCCAGCAGCTTAGCGCCTGGACAGGGGGAAAAACTGTTTTTT

D: TRBD1
size: -
J: TRBJ2-2
V: TRBV2
CDR3: CASSMQGAKNTGELFF
DNA: TGTGCCAGCAGTATGCAGGGGGCAAAGAACACCGGGGAGCTGTTTTTT

D: TRBD1
size: -
J: TRBJ1-2
V: TRBV7-6
CDR3: CASSTGQGPNYGYTF
DNA: TGTGCCAGCAGCACAGGACAGGGCCCCAACTATGGCTACACCTTC

D: -
size: -
J: TRBJ2-1
V: TRBV6-5
CDR3: CASSYRAGEQFF
DNA: TGTGCCAGCAGTTACCGAGCTGGTGAGCAGTTCTTC

D: -
size: -
J: TRBJ2-7
V: TRBV7-2
CDR3: CASSLGSGYEQYF
DNA: TGTGCCAGCAGCTTGGGTAGCGGCTACGAGCAGTACTTC

D: -
size: once
J: TRBJ1-6
V: TRBV6-1
CDR3: CASSVSQTNSPLHF
DNA: TGTGCCAGCAGTGTCTCACAGACAAATTCACCCCTCCACTTT

D: -
size: -
J: TRBJ1-1
V: TRBV2
CDR3: CASSLNEWNTEAFF
DNA: TGTGCCAGCAGCTTAAACGAGTGGAACACTGAAGCTTTCTTT

D: TRBD1
size: few
J: TRBJ2-3
V: TRBV19
CDR3: CASSTDRADTQYF
DNA: TGTGCCAGTAGTACAGACAGGGCAGATACGCAGTATTTT

D: TRBD1
size: few
J: TRBJ1-1
V: TRBV6-1
CDR3: CASLGTGDNTEAFF
DNA: TGTGCCAGCCTCGGGACAGGGGATAACACTGAAGCTTTCTTT

D: -
size: -
J: TRBJ1-2
V: TRBV15
CDR3: CATSRGGQGNYGYTF
DNA: TGTGCCACCAGCAGAGGCGGCCAGGGGAACTATGGCTACACCTTC

D: TRBD1
size: -
J: TRBJ2-5
V: TRBV11-2
CDR3: CASSLSGTEQETQYF
DNA: TGTGCCAGCAGCTTATCAGGGACAGAACAAGAGACCCAGTACTTC

D: -
size: -
J: TRBJ1-2
V: TRBV14
CDR3: CASSLDSRGYTF
DNA: TGTGCCAGCAGTCTGGACAGCCGTGGCTACACCTTC

D: TRBD1
size: -
J: TRBJ1-3
V: TRBV6-5
CDR3: CASSSTGVSGNTIYF
DNA: TGTGCCAGCAGTTCGACAGGGGTCTCTGGAAACACCATATATTTT

D: TRBD2
size: once
J: TRBJ2-7
V: TRBV5-4
CDR3: CASSLGRGGYEQYF
DNA: TGTGCCAGCAGCTTGGGGCGCGGGGGCTACGAGCAGTACTTC

D: TRBD2
size: -
J: TRBJ2-3
V: TRBV4-1
CDR3: CASSQKGLAADTQYF
DNA: TGCGCCAGCAGCCAAAAGGGACTAGCGGCAGATACGCAGTATTTT

D: TRBD1
size: few
J: TRBJ1-1
V: TRBV10-3
CDR3: CAAQGPPTGSGNTEAFF
DNA: TGTGCCGCACAAGGTCCTCCGACAGGGAGCGGGAACACTGAAGCTTTCTTT

D: TRBD1
size: -
J: TRBJ1-5
V: TRBV27
CDR3: CASRRTGSNQPQHF
DNA: TGTGCCAGCAGGAGGACAGGCAGCAATCAGCCCCAGCATTTT

D: TRBD1
size: -
J: TRBJ1-1
V: TRBV9
CDR3: CASSGSTGRYTEAFF
DNA: TGTGCCAGCAGCGGATCGACAGGGCGGTACACTGAAGCTTTCTTT

D: -
size: -
J: TRBJ2-6
V: TRBV7-2
CDR3: CASSSRLSSGANVLTF
DNA: TGTGCCAGCAGCTCCCGTCTTAGCTCTGGGGCCAACGTCCTGACTTTC

D: -
size: -
J: TRBJ2-5
V: TRBV13
CDR3: CASSSSETQYF
DNA: TGTGCCAGCAGCTCCTCGGAGACCCAGTACTTC

D: TRBD2
size: -
J: TRBJ2-7
V: TRBV5-1
CDR3: CASSLGGSGVSYEQYF
DNA: TGCGCCAGCAGCTTGGGGGGTAGCGGGGTTTCCTACGAGCAGTACTTC

D: TRBD1
size: -
J: TRBJ1-2
V: TRBV5-1
CDR3: CASSKTETGGYGYTF
DNA: TGCGCCAGCAGCAAGACCGAGACAGGGGGTTATGGCTACACCTTC

D: -
size: -
J: TRBJ2-7
V: TRBV9
CDR3: CASSLRPADEQYF
DNA: TGTGCCAGCAGCCTCCGCCCAGCGGACGAGCAGTACTTC

D: -
size: -
J: TRBJ2-1
V: TRBV4-3
CDR3: CASSQDRGGMDEQFF
DNA: TGCGCCAGCAGCCAAGACAGGGGAGGGATGGATGAGCAGTTCTTC

D: TRBD2
size: -
J: TRBJ2-1
V: TRBV4-3
CDR3: CASSQDALAVYNEQFF
DNA: TGCGCCAGCAGCCAAGATGCACTAGCGGTCTACAATGAGCAGTTCTTC

D: TRBD2
size: few
J: TRBJ2-3
V: TRBV7-2
CDR3: CASSPIAGGVTDTQYF
DNA: TGTGCCAGCAGTCCCATAGCGGGGGGGGTCACAGATACGCAGTATTTT

D: -
size: -
J: TRBJ1-5
V: TRBV10-1
CDR3: CARPPGEHQPQHF
DNA: TGCGCCCGCCCTCCAGGGGAGCATCAGCCCCAGCATTTT

D: -
size: once
J: TRBJ1-2
V: TRBV6-1
CDR3: CASSESGSGYTF
DNA: TGTGCCAGCAGTGAATCCGGGTCAGGCTACACCTTC

D: -
size: -
J: TRBJ2-6
V: TRBV6-5
CDR3: CASSRDRSGANVLTF
DNA: TGTGCCAGCAGTAGAGACAGATCTGGGGCCAACGTCCTGACTTTC

D: TRBD1
size: -
J: TRBJ2-7
V: TRBV28
CDR3: CASSPGTALRNEQYF
DNA: TGTGCCAGCAGTCCCGGGACAGCCTTACGAAACGAGCAGTACTTC

D: -
size: -
J: TRBJ1-2
V: TRBV27
CDR3: CASRELQGSTHGYTF
DNA: TGTGCCAGCAGGGAACTTCAGGGGTCCACCCATGGCTACACCTTC

D: -
size: -
J: TRBJ2-3
V: TRBV5-1
CDR3: CASSSISGDTQYF
DNA: TGCGCCAGCAGCTCCATCAGCGGGGATACGCAGTATTTT